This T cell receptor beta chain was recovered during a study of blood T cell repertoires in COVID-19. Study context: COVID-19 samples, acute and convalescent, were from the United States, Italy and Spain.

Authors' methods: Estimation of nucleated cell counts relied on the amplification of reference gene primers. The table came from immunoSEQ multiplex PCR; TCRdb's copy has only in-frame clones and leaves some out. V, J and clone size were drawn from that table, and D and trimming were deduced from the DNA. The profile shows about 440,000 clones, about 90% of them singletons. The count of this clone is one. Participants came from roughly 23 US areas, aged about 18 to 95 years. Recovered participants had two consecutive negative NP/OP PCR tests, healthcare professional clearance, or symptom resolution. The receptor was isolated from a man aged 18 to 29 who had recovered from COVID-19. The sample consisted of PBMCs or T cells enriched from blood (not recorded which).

The chain's CDR3 is CASSDLAARDTQYF. CDR3 DNA: TGTGCCAGCAGCGATCTAGCGGCGAGAGATACGCAGTATTTT. This chain links TRBV9 with TRBJ2-3; 7 bases map to TRBD2. The trim removed 3 bases at V and 5 bases at J, leaving 6 bases unmatched. The length of the CDR3 is 14 residues. The germline V gene encodes CDR1 SGDLS and CDR2 YYNGEE. The entire variable domain, with the rest obtained from reference TRBV9 and TRBJ2-3, is as follows: DSGVTQTPKHLITATGQRVTLRCSPRSGDLSVYWYQQSLDQGLQFLIQYYNGEERAKGNILERFSAQQFPDLHSELNLSSLELGDSALYFCASSDLAARDTQYFGPGTRLTVL.